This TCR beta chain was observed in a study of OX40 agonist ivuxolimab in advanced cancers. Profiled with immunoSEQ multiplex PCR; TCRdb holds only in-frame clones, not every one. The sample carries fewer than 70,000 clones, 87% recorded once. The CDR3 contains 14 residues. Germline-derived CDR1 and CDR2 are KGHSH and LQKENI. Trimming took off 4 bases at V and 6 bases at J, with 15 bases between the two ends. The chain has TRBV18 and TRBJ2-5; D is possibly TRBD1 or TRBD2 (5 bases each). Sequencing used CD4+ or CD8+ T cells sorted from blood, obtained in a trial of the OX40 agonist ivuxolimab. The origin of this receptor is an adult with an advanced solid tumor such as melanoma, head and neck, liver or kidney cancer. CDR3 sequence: CASSRGVEGKTQYF. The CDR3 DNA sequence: TGTGCCAGCTCACGAGGGGTTGAAGGGAAGACCCAGTACTTC.